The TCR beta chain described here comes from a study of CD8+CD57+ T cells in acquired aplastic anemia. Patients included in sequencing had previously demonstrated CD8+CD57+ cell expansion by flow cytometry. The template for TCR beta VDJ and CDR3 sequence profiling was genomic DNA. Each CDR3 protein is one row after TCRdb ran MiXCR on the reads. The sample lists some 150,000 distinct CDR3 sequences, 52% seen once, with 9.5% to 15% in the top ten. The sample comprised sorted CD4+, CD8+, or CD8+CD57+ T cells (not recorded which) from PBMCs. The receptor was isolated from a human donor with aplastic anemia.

For the CDR3, the DNA is TGCAGTGCTGCCCCCCTCGGGACTAGCGGGACGACAGATACGCAGTATTTT. This translates into CSAAPLGTSGTTDTQYF. J is TRBJ2-3 and V is TRBV20-1, with TRBD2 identical over 13 bases. The CDR3 sequence is 17 residues long. With V trimmed by 5 bases and J by 3 bases, 11 bases remained unmatched. Germline-derived CDR1 and CDR2 are DFQATT and SNEGSKA (reference sequence).